The 2 T cell receptor beta chains in this list originate from one sample, sequenced in a study of shared clonotypes between healthy human individuals. Repertoires were generated with immunoSEQ multiplex PCR, while TCRdb's copy carries only in-frame clones and drops some. The sample consists of about 2.3 million clones, under 95% of them appearing once. Sequencing was done on a sample of naive CD4+ T cells from PBMCs. The subset is: CD45RA+ positively selected. Receptors were obtained from a man between 18 and 35 years old in good health. Some clones in this sample may be carry-over from other donors' samples.

The genes are TRBV4-3 and TRBJ2-3; 14 bases align to TRBD2. Trimming at V came to 4 bases and at J to 4 bases, leaving 7 bases not matched to a gene. This CDR3 spans 17 amino acids. Germline V gene data show CDR1 as LGHNA and CDR2 as YSLEER. The DNA of the CDR3 is TGCGCCAGCAGCCCGCACGGGACTAGCGGGAGCCCAGATACGCAGTATTTT. Translating it yields CASSPHGTSGSPDTQYF.

Turning to this clone: This same CDR3 is encoded by further DNA sequences in the sample. V and J are TRBV6-5 and TRBJ1-2; D remains unclear. The CDR3 is 14 residues long. CDR1 is MNHEY, CDR2 SVGAGI, per germline. Trimming stripped 2 bases from V and 4 bases from J, with 11 bases between. CDR3 protein: CASSYGSGFYGYTF. CDR3 nucleotide sequence: TGTGCCAGCAGTTACGGGTCAGGCTTCTATGGCTACACCTTC.